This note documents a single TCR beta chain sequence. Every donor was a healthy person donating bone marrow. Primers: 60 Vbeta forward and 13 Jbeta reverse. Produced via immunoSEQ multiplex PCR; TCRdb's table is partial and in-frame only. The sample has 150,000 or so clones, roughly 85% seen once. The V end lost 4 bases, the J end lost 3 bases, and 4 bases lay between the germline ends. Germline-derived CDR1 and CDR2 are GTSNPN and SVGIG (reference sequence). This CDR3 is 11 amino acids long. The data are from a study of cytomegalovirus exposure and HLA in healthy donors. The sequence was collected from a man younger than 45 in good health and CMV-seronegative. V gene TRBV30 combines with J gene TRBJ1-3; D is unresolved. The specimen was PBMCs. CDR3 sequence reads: CAWNSGNTIYF. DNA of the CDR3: TGTGCCTGGAACAGTGGAAACACCATATATTTT.